The T cell receptor beta chain described here comes from a study of T cell responses to AZD1222 COVID-19 vaccine. Remarks on this clone: Antigen: not known.

Data came from immunoSEQ multiplex PCR; TCRdb stores just in-frame clones and leaves some out. The repertoire consists of roughly 200,000 clones, with just over 90% occurring once and the leading ten covering roughly 1%. V lost 6 bases and J lost 0, with 10 bases in between. This CDR3 is built from 14 residues. Germline V gives CDR1 LNHDA, CDR2 SQIVND (reference sequence). Study results and limitations: Females made up more of the donors, who were largely white British, and clonal diversity may have come out too low. Baseline seropositivity occurred in only a handful of AZD1222 recipients. Increases in Spike-specific TCR breadth and depth were seen after two AZD1222 doses.

This sequence originates from an adult in good health. This specimen consisted of peripheral blood, obtained on day 0 of MenACWY control vaccination. The chain links TRBV19 to TRBJ2-3; D is undetermined. In DNA, the CDR3 is TGTGCCAGTAGGATTAGGTGGAGCACAGATACGCAGTATTTT. It yields the protein CASRIRWSTDTQYF.